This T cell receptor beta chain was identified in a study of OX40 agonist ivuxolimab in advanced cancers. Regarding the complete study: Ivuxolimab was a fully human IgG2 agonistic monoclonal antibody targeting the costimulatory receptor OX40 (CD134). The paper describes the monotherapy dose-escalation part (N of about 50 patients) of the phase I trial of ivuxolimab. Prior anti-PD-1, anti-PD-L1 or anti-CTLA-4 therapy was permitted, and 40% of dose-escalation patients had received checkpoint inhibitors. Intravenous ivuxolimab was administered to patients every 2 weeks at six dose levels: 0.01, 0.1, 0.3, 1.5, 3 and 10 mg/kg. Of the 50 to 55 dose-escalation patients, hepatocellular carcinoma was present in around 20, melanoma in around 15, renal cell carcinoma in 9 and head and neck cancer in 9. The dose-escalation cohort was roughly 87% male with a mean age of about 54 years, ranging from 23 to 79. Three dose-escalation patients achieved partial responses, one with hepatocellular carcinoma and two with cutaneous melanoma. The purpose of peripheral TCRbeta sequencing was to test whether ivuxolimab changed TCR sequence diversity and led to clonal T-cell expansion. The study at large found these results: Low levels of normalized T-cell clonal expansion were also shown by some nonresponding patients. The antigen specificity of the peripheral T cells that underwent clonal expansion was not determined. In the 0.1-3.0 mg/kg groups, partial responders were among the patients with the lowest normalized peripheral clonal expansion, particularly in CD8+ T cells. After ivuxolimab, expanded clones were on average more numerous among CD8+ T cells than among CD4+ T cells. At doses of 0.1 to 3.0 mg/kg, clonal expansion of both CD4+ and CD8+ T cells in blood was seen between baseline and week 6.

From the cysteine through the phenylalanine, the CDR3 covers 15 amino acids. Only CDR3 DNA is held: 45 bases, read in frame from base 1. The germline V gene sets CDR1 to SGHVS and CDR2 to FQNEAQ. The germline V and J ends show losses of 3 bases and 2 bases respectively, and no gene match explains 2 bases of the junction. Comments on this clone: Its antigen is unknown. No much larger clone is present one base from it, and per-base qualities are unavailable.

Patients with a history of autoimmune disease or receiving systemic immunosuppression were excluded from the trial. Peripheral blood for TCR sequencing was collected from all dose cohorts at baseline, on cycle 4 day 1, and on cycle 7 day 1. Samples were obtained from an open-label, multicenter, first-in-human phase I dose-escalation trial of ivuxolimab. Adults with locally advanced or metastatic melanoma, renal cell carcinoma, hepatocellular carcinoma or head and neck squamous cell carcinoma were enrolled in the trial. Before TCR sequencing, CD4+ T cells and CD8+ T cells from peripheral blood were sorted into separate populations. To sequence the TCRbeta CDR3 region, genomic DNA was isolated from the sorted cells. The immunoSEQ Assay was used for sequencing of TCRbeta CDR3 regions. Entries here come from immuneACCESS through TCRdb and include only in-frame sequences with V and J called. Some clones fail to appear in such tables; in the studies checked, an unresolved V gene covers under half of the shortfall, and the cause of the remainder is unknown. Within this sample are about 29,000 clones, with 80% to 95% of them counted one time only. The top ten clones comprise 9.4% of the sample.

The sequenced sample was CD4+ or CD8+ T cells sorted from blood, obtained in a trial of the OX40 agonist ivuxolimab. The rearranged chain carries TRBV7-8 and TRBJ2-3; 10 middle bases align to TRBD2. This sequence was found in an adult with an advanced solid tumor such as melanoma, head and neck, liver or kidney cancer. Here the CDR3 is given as CASSFSGRLTDTQYF. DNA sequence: TGTGCCAGCAGCTTTAGCGGGAGGCTCACAGATACGCAGTATTTT.